The 24 T cell receptor beta chains in this list originate from one sample, sequenced in a study of shared T cell receptors in the human thymus. Some clones are missing from TCRdb's copy, which holds only in-frame ones; the method was immunoSEQ multiplex PCR. In the table there are 63,000 or so clones, more than 90% of which are singletons. The sample comprised thymocytes. The receptors originated from a human donor.

The rearrangement joins TRBV4-3 to TRBJ1-1; maybe TRBD1 (5 bases). Per the germline V gene, CDR1 is LGHNA and CDR2 is YSLEER. Deletions cut 1 base from V and 2 bases from J, with 20 bases between. This CDR3 contains 18 residues. The CDR3 sequence: CASSQVQGPGFRNTEAFF. The CDR3 bases are TGCGCCAGCAGCCAAGTTCAGGGTCCAGGTTTTCGAAACACTGAAGCTTTCTTT.

The chain joins TRBV4-1 to TRBJ2-3, with 11 bases lining up with TRBD2. CDR1 and CDR2 (germline): MGHRA, YSYEKL. Germline trimming cut 1 base from V and 2 bases from J; bases unmatched to any gene: 14. The CDR3 length is 20 residues. For the CDR3, the DNA is TGCGCCAGCAGCCAAGGCATACTAGCGGGGGCCCACGAACTCACAGATACGCAGTATTTT. Protein sequence: CASSQGILAGAHELTDTQYF.

This chain connects TRBV14 to TRBJ2-4; D is uncertain. The CDR3 is 14 amino acids. Trimming left V 3 bases short and J 4 bases short, with 10 bases between. From germline, CDR1 is SGHDN and CDR2 FVKESK. The DNA of the CDR3 is TGTGCCAGCAGCCATTATGGCGGAAAAAACATTCAGTACTTC. The encoded protein is CASSHYGGKNIQYF.

J is TRBJ2-1 and V is TRBV28; D remains ambiguous. Germline V gives CDR1 MDHEN, CDR2 SYDVKM. Trimming took off 5 bases at V and 8 bases at J, with 22 bases between the two ends. CDR3 length equals 16 residues. The CDR3, as DNA: TGTGCCAGCAGTAGCAGCCGCCCTCCGTCGGTCGATGAGCAGTTCTTC. Its protein product is CASSSSRPPSVDEQFF.

This clone has only a few counts. The chain carries TRBV7-9 and TRBJ2-5; possible D gene TRBD1, 5 bases. Trimming stripped 4 bases from V and 5 bases from J, with 17 bases between. CDR1 is SEHNR, CDR2 FQNEAQ, per germline (reference sequence). The CDR3 has 15 residues. The CDR3, as DNA: TGTGCCAGCAGCTGGTTGGGTCTTAACAGGGAGACCCAGTACTTC. The encoded protein is CASSWLGLNRETQYF.

The chain links TRBV7-2 to TRBJ2-7, with TRBD2 identical over 12 bases. CDR3 length: 16 residues. V lost 4 bases and J lost 4; bases outside the gene matches: 8. Looked up from germline, CDR1 is SGHTA and CDR2 is FQGNSA. In nucleotides, the CDR3 is TGTGCCAGCAGCTCGAGACTAGCGGGGGATGGTTACGAGCAGTACTTC. It yields the protein CASSSRLAGDGYEQYF. Based on the CDR3 plus reference TRBV7-2 and TRBJ2-7, the full variable domain is GAGVSQSPSNKVTEKGKDVELRCDPISGHTALYWYRQSLGQGLEFLIYFQGNSAPDKSGLPSDRFSAERTGGSVSTLTIQRTQQEDSAVYLCASSSRLAGDGYEQYFGPGTRLTVT.

The chain links TRBV2 to TRBJ2-5; possibly TRBD2 for D (5 bases). From germline, CDR1 is SNHLY and CDR2 FYNNEI. The CDR3 is 17 amino acids. Trimming stripped 6 bases from V and 0 bases from J, with 20 bases between. CDR3 residues: CASSRPPGRAYQETQYF. CDR3 nucleotide sequence: TGTGCCAGCAGCCGGCCCCCGGGAAGGGCGTACCAAGAGACCCAGTACTTC. Based on the CDR3 plus reference TRBV2 and TRBJ2-5, the full variable domain is EPEVTQTPSHQVTQMGQEVILRCVPISNHLYFYWYRQILGQKVEFLVSFYNNEISEKSEIFDDQFSVERPDGSNFTLKIRSTKLEDSAMYFCASSRPPGRAYQETQYFGPGTRLLVL.

The chain has TRBV28 and TRBJ1-5; D is undetermined. The CDR3 is 16 residues long. V shed 3 bases and J shed 0 bases, with 12 bases lying between them. Germline CDR1 and CDR2: MDHEN and SYDVKM. The chain's CDR3 is CASSLFVGNSNQPQHF. DNA for the CDR3: TGTGCCAGCAGTTTGTTTGTCGGGAATAGCAATCAGCCCCAGCATTTT.

The chain combines TRBV6-5 with TRBJ2-7; 12 bases are a match to TRBD2. Trimming took 6 bases from V and 2 from J; bases not matched to a gene: 5. The germline V gene encodes CDR1 MNHEY and CDR2 SVGAGI. This CDR3 comprises 15 residues. The CDR3 bases are TGTGCCAGCAGCCCTAGCGGGGGGGTCACCTACGAGCAGTACTTC. Residues: CASSPSGGVTYEQYF.

CDR3 sequence reads: CASSLVGTASYEQYF. For the CDR3, the DNA is TGTGCCAGCAGCTTAGTTGGGACAGCGTCCTACGAGCAGTACTTC. V usage is TRBV7-9 and J usage is TRBJ2-7, with 7 bases lining up with TRBD1. V was pared by 1 base and J by 1 base, with 4 bases of the junction left unmatched. CDR3 length equals 15 residues. Germline CDR1 SEHNR, CDR2 FQNEAQ (reference sequence).

The rearrangement uses TRBV5-1 and TRBJ1-1; no reliable D call. CDR3 length equals 15 residues. Per germline, CDR1 SGHRS and CDR2 YFSETQ. Trimming removed 0 bases at V and 6 bases at J, with 15 bases between. CDR3 in amino acids: CASSLVLTPRAEAFF. The CDR3 DNA sequence: TGCGCCAGCAGCTTGGTCTTAACCCCTAGGGCTGAAGCTTTCTTT.

The J gene is TRBJ2-7, the V gene TRBV7-2; D may be TRBD1 or TRBD2 (5 bases each). CDR1 SGHTA and CDR2 FQGNSA come from the germline V gene. The V gene lost 5 bases and the J gene lost 2 bases, with 19 bases spanning the gap. The CDR3 covers 16 residues. CDR3 bases: TGTGCCAGCAGCACACAATACCGGGGCCAGGCCTACGAGCAGTACTTC. Its protein product is CASSTQYRGQAYEQYF.

This clone has a single count. The rearrangement links TRBV29-1 to TRBJ2-7; D possibly matches TRBD1 or TRBD2 (5 bases each). The CDR3 contains 16 residues. Trimming cost V 4 bases and J 0 bases, with 19 bases left between them. Per germline, CDR1 SQVTM and CDR2 ANQGSEA. The CDR3 bases are TGCAGCGTTGTCCCCCCCCTGGCAGGGAGCTCCTACGAGCAGTACTTC. Its protein is CSVVPPLAGSSYEQYF.

The CDR3 sequence is CASSDGTSGGTDTQYF. In DNA form, the CDR3 reads TGTGCCAGCAGTGACGGAACTAGCGGGGGGACAGATACGCAGTATTTT. The genes are TRBV6-4 and TRBJ2-3, with 12 positions matching TRBD2. J was trimmed by 3 bases and V by 2 bases; bases with no gene match: 3. Germline V gene lookup returns CDR1 MRHNA and CDR2 SNTAGT. The CDR3 has 16 amino acids.

The rearrangement joins TRBV5-1 to TRBJ1-2, with unresolved D. Between the trimmed V and J ends, which lost 6 bases and 4 bases, there was a span of 19 bases. The CDR3 runs to 15 residues. Per the germline V gene, CDR1 is SGHRS and CDR2 is YFSETQ. CDR3 loop: CASTGRELGSYGYTF. In DNA form, the CDR3 reads TGCGCCAGCACCGGGCGGGAACTTGGTAGCTATGGCTACACCTTC.

V gene TRBV7-9 combines with J gene TRBJ2-3, with 8 bases fitting TRBD1. The CDR3 extends over 18 amino acids. Per germline, CDR1 SEHNR and CDR2 FQNEAQ (reference sequence). The junction had 13 bases not matched to a gene; V was cut back by 5 bases and J by 0 bases. CDR3 nucleotide sequence: TGTGCCAGCAGCCGCCTTAGGGACAGGAGCCCTAGCACAGATACGCAGTATTTT. Amino acid sequence: CASSRLRDRSPSTDTQYF.

This sequence joins TRBV5-4 and TRBJ2-7; D might be TRBD1 (6 bases). Germline V gene sequence: CDR1 SGHNT, CDR2 YYREEE (reference sequence). The CDR3 covers 14 residues. V lost 4 bases and J 2 bases, leaving 13 bases between the germline ends. The CDR3 loop is CASSPGQQAYEQYF. The CDR3 nucleotides read TGTGCCAGCAGCCCTGGACAGCAAGCCTACGAGCAGTACTTC.

The rearrangement joins TRBV6-1 to TRBJ2-7, with D maybe TRBD2 (6 bases). Germline V CDR1 and CDR2: MNHNS, SASEGT. The CDR3 contains 14 residues. The V end lost 8 bases, the J end lost 0 bases, and 14 bases lay between the germline ends. CDR3 in DNA: TGTGCCAGCTTAGGACGGGGGAGCTCCTACGAGCAGTACTTC. Translation gives CASLGRGSSYEQYF.

J is TRBJ1-6 and V is TRBV11-3; 9 nucleotides match TRBD1. Germline V gives CDR1 SGHNT, CDR2 YENEEA. The J segment lost 10 bases and the V segment lost 5 bases, leaving 6 bases of the junction unmatched. CDR3 length: 14 residues. CDR3 coding DNA: TGTGCCAGCAGCCTGGGACAGGGAAGCTCACCCCTCCACTTT. Translation: CASSLGQGSSPLHF.

This chain connects TRBV6-1 to TRBJ1-1; TRBD1 matches 10 bases. The CDR3 sequence is 15 residues long. Germline assignment: CDR1 MNHNS and CDR2 SASEGT. J gave up 6 bases and V 4 bases, and 8 bases lay outside the gene matches. The CDR3: CASSGWWTGGPEAFF. In nucleotides, the CDR3 is TGTGCCAGCAGTGGCTGGTGGACAGGGGGACCTGAAGCTTTCTTT.

CDR3 residues: CASSEGGANNSPLHF. The CDR3 DNA reads TGTGCCAGCAGTGAAGGGGGGGCCAATAATTCACCCCTCCACTTT. This rearrangement joins TRBV25-1 to TRBJ1-6; weak D call: TRBD1 (6 bases). Germline V CDR1 and CDR2: MGHDK, SYGVNS. This CDR3 has 15 residues. V lost 2 bases, J lost 5 bases, and 10 bases lay in between.

The rearrangement uses TRBV7-9 and TRBJ2-5; TRBD2 is a possible D gene (8 bases). Trimming cost V 4 bases and J 2 bases, with 23 bases left between them. The CDR3 totals 18 residues. The germline CDR1 and CDR2 sequences are SEHNR and FQNEAQ (reference sequence). This CDR3 reads CASSYPLGGGGTQETQYF. The CDR3, as DNA: TGTGCCAGCAGCTACCCCCTAGGGGGCGGGGGGACGCAAGAGACCCAGTACTTC.

The chain couples TRBV7-9 to TRBJ2-7, with TRBD1 as a possible D gene (6 bases). The germline V gene has CDR1 SEHNR and CDR2 FQNEAQ (reference sequence). Trimming removed 5 bases from V and 2 bases from J, with 16 bases in between. The CDR3 length is 15 residues. CDR3 bases: TGTGCCAGCAGCCTTAGGACAGAAAGACCCTACGAGCAGTACTTC. It yields the protein CASSLRTERPYEQYF.

The V gene is TRBV7-6, the J gene TRBJ2-2; D possibly matches TRBD1 or TRBD2 (6 bases each). The V gene lost 11 bases and the J gene lost 6 bases, with 16 bases spanning the gap. Germline CDR1 is SGHVS and CDR2 is FNYEAQ. The CDR3 extends over 13 amino acids. Here the CDR3 DNA reads TGTGCCGGAGGGACACCCCTCGCCGGGGAGCTGTTTTTT. Its protein is CAGGTPLAGELFF.